One sample yielded the 26 T cell receptor beta chains listed below, sequenced in a study of T cell repertoires in cytomegalovirus infection. TCRdb recomputed calls from the reads with MiXCR, one row per CDR3 protein. Of 250,000 or so distinct CDR3 sequences listed, over 15% are singletons. The sample comprised CD8+ T cells from PBMCs. The receptors come from a human donor in good health (CMV status not recorded). Some clones in this sample may be carry-over from other donors' samples.

This clonotype was detected many times. The chain combines TRBV20-1 with TRBJ2-7; D could derive from TRBD1 or TRBD2 (5 bases each). Germline values: CDR1 DFQATT, CDR2 SNEGSKA (reference sequence). The CDR3 consists of 14 residues. V was cut by 0 bases and J by 7 bases, with 16 bases left in between. CDR3 coding DNA: TGCAGTGCTAGAGATCCCTCCCCGGGGCGAGAGCAGTACTTC. Its protein product is CSARDPSPGREQYF.

The chain is built from TRBV4-2 and TRBJ2-5; 10 nucleotides line up with TRBD2. The CDR3 is 18 amino acids. From germline, CDR1 is LGHNA and CDR2 YNFKEQ. Germline trimming cut 0 bases from V and 3 bases from J; bases unmatched to any gene: 10. The DNA of the CDR3 is TGTGCCAGCAGCCAAGATATCGGGGGCCTAGCGGGGGAAGAGACCCAGTACTTC. Its translation is CASSQDIGGLAGEETQYF.

The V and J genes are TRBV7-9 and TRBJ2-5, with D tentatively TRBD2 (5 bases). Trimming shortened V by 0 bases and J by 12 bases, and 8 bases separated the two germline ends. This CDR3 spans 11 amino acids. The germline V gene has CDR1 SEHNR and CDR2 FQNEAQ (reference sequence). CDR3 DNA: TGTGCCAGCAGCTTAGCTGACGGGGAGTACTTC. This codes for CASSLADGEYF. Full variable domain (remainder filled in from reference TRBV7-9 and TRBJ2-5): DTGVSQNPRHKITKRGQNVTFRCDPISEHNRLYWYRQTLGQGPEFLTYFQNEAQLEKSRLLSDRFSAERPKGSFSTLEIQRTEQGDSAMYLCASSLADGEYFGPGTRLLVL.

This chain joins TRBV29-1 and TRBJ2-7; possible D gene TRBD2, 6 bases. Germline V lookup: CDR1 SQVTM, CDR2 ANQGSEA. V was cut by 4 bases and J by 4 bases, with 17 bases left in between. This CDR3 has 14 residues. The CDR3 coding sequence is TGCAGCGTTGTGACTCCCGGGAGAGAGTACGAGCAGTACTTC. It translates to CSVVTPGREYEQYF.

The chain employs TRBV19 and TRBJ2-3; perhaps TRBD2 as D (5 bases). This CDR3 has 15 residues. Germline values: CDR1 LNHDA, CDR2 SQIVND (reference sequence). Trimming pared 3 bases from V and 0 bases from J, leaving 10 bases between. The CDR3 DNA sequence: TGTGCCAGTAGTATGCTAGCCGCTAGCACAGATACGCAGTATTTT. It specifies CASSMLAASTDTQYF.

The V gene is TRBV2, the J gene TRBJ2-2; perhaps TRBD2 as D (6 bases). The CDR3 contains 14 residues. Germline CDR1 is SNHLY and CDR2 is FYNNEI. Trimming removed 8 bases at V and 5 bases at J, with 15 bases between. The CDR3 region is CASQVWAGTGELFF. CDR3 sequence (DNA): TGTGCCAGCCAGGTCTGGGCGGGGACCGGGGAGCTGTTTTTT. Combining the CDR3 with reference TRBV2 and TRBJ2-2 gives the whole variable domain EPEVTQTPSHQVTQMGQEVILRCVPISNHLYFYWYRQILGQKVEFLVSFYNNEISEKSEIFDDQFSVERPDGSNFTLKIRSTKLEDSAMYFCASQVWAGTGELFFGEGSRLTVL.

Only a few counts were recorded for this clonotype. CDR3 nucleotide sequence: TGTGCCATCAGTGAGAGGGACAGGGTCGAGCAGTACTTC. Its translation: CAISERDRVEQYF. The chain links TRBV10-3 to TRBJ2-7, with TRBD1 matching over 9 bases. Germline V lookup: CDR1 ENHRY, CDR2 SYGVKD. The junction had 2 bases not matched to a gene; V was cut back by 2 bases and J by 6 bases. The CDR3 spans 13 residues.

This clonotype appeared a few times. The chain is built from TRBV28 and TRBJ2-3; D assignment may be TRBD1 or TRBD2 (5 bases each). The CDR3 has 17 amino acids. Trimming took 4 bases from V and 2 from J, leaving 19 bases between them. Germline-derived CDR1 and CDR2 are MDHEN and SYDVKM. CDR3 amino acids: CASSSLVVGAYTDTQYF. The CDR3, as DNA: TGTGCCAGCAGTTCCCTCGTTGTCGGGGCCTACACAGATACGCAGTATTTT.

This clonotype appeared many times. J is TRBJ1-1 and V is TRBV5-4; D is unresolved. CDR1 SGHNT and CDR2 YYREEE come from the germline V gene (reference sequence). The CDR3 contains 14 residues. The V end was cut by 0 bases, the J end by 6 bases, with 12 bases between. CDR3 in amino acids: CASSLAPGVAEAFF. For the CDR3, the DNA is TGTGCCAGCAGCTTGGCCCCTGGTGTCGCTGAAGCTTTCTTT.

This clonotype has a handful of counts. CDR3 DNA: TGCAGCGTTGAAGGGGGTTTAGCGGGGGGGATCACAGATACGCAGTATTTT. It encodes CSVEGGLAGGITDTQYF. The chain has TRBV29-1 and TRBJ2-3, with 11 bases matching TRBD2. Per germline, CDR1 SQVTM and CDR2 ANQGSEA. The CDR3 covers 17 residues. V shed 1 base, J shed 2 bases, and the junction held 8 bases outside the gene matches.

This clonotype was found a few times. The chain carries TRBV5-1 and TRBJ2-7; possible D gene TRBD2, 6 bases. V dropped 6 bases and J dropped 7 bases, with 20 bases sitting between them. This CDR3 has 14 amino acids. Germline CDR1 reads SGHRS; CDR2 reads YFSETQ. This chain's CDR3 is CASTPGAGVGEQYF. DNA of the CDR3: TGCGCCAGCACTCCGGGAGCGGGCGTGGGAGAGCAGTACTTC.

At least ten counts were recorded for this clonotype. This chain connects TRBV24-1 to TRBJ2-3, with D possibly being TRBD2 (6 bases). The V gene's germline CDR1 is KGHDR and CDR2 SFDVKD. V lost 3 bases, J lost 6 bases, and 15 bases lay in between. The CDR3 loop spans 15 amino acids. CDR3 sequence: CATSDPKEGMDTQYF. As DNA, the CDR3 is TGTGCCACCAGTGATCCGAAGGAGGGTATGGATACGCAGTATTTT.

The chain is built from TRBV27 and TRBJ2-5; the D gene is possibly TRBD1 (5 bases). The V end was cut by 5 bases, the J end by 0 bases, with 13 bases between. Germline values: CDR1 MNHEY, CDR2 SMNVEV (reference sequence). This CDR3 contains 15 residues. CDR3 bases: TGTGCCAGCAGTCCCAGACAGTTTTACCAAGAGACCCAGTACTTC. Protein: CASSPRQFYQETQYF.

This clonotype has just a few counts. This rearrangement joins TRBV7-6 to TRBJ2-5; 11 nucleotides align to TRBD2. Trimming cost V 4 bases and J 5 bases; bases outside gene matches: 9. Germline V gene sequence: CDR1 SGHVS, CDR2 FNYEAQ. The CDR3 runs to 16 residues. CDR3 DNA sequence: TGTGCCAGCAGCTCACCGGTCGTAGCGGGGGGGGAGACCCAGTACTTC. Amino acids: CASSSPVVAGGETQYF.

J is TRBJ2-7 and V is TRBV7-9; 8 bases fit TRBD1. Germline-derived CDR1 and CDR2 are SEHNR and FQNEAQ (reference sequence). CDR3 size: 12 residues. V lost 3 bases, J lost 6 bases, and 1 base stayed unmatched. The CDR3 here is CASSFTGGEQYF. The CDR3 DNA reads as TGTGCCAGCAGCTTCACAGGGGGCGAGCAGTACTTC.

This clonotype was picked up many times. The chain employs TRBV6-2 or TRBV6-3 and TRBJ2-1, with D maybe TRBD2 (6 bases). Trimming shortened V by 6 bases and J by 5 bases, and 23 bases separated the two germline ends. This CDR3 region has 17 residues. CDR1 and CDR2 from the germline V gene are MNHEY and SVGEGT. CDR3 protein: CASSKPLARGEHNEQFF. The CDR3 DNA follows: TGTGCCAGCAGCAAACCTCTAGCGAGGGGTGAACACAATGAGCAGTTCTTC.

This clonotype was detected a few times. This rearrangement joins TRBV4-2 to TRBJ1-5, with D perhaps TRBD1 (6 bases). The CDR3 covers 15 residues. Trimming took 0 bases from V and 7 from J, leaving 13 bases between them. Germline lookup yields CDR1 LGHNA and CDR2 YNFKEQ. CDR3 DNA sequence: TGTGCCAGCAGCCAAGATGAAGGGGGGCGGCAGCCCCAGCATTTT. This translates into CASSQDEGGRQPQHF.

This clonotype was seen at least ten times. V usage is TRBV3-1 and J usage is TRBJ1-6; D call uncertain. The CDR3 is 15 amino acids. CDR1 is LGHDT, CDR2 YNNKEL, per germline (reference sequence). V was cut by 1 base and J by 6 bases, with 10 bases left in between. The CDR3 bases are TGTGCCAGCAGCCAAGGTTTTAGGGCTAATTCACCCCTCCACTTT. Its protein is CASSQGFRANSPLHF.

This rearrangement joins TRBV6-6 to TRBJ1-2; D is uncertain. V gave up 5 bases and J gave up 6 bases, with 7 bases separating them. CDR1 MNHNY and CDR2 SVGAGI come from the germline V gene (reference sequence). The CDR3 has 11 amino acids. The CDR3 is CASSVTDGYTF. The CDR3, as DNA: TGTGCCAGCAGTGTCACGGATGGCTACACCTTC.

This clonotype was detected ten times or more. J is TRBJ2-7 and V is TRBV7-9, with D tentatively TRBD1 (6 bases). The ends were cut back, 1 base at V and 1 base at J, with 14 bases in the middle. This CDR3 contains 16 residues. Per germline, CDR1 SEHNR and CDR2 FQNEAQ (reference sequence). The CDR3 loop reads CASSLVGPGESYEQYF. Written as DNA, the CDR3 is TGTGCCAGCAGCTTAGTAGGGCCAGGGGAGTCCTACGAGCAGTACTTC.

This clonotype was counted at least ten times. This chain connects TRBV7-9 to TRBJ1-1, with D perhaps TRBD1 (5 bases). In germline, CDR1 is SEHNR, CDR2 FQNEAQ (reference sequence). The ends were cut back, 5 bases at V and 6 bases at J, with 10 bases in the middle. The CDR3 is 12 residues long. In DNA, the CDR3 is TGTGCCAGCAGCCTCGGGGGTTCTGAAGCTTTCTTT. This translates into CASSLGGSEAFF.

A few counts support this clonotype. This chain links TRBV7-9 with TRBJ2-5, with D perhaps being TRBD1 or TRBD2 (5 bases each). CDR1 is SEHNR, CDR2 FQNEAQ, per germline (reference sequence). The CDR3 runs to 15 residues. V lost 5 bases, J lost 0 bases, and 13 bases lay in between. As DNA, the CDR3 is TGTGCCAGCAGCACCTCGGGACGCGACCAAGAGACCCAGTACTTC. It codes for CASSTSGRDQETQYF.

This clonotype was found many times. V usage is TRBV7-8 and J usage is TRBJ1-5; D ambiguous. The CDR3 covers 15 residues. Germline CDR1 reads SGHVS; CDR2 reads FQNEAQ. Deletions cut 1 base from V and 2 bases from J, with 9 bases between. The CDR3 protein is CASSLGSGRNQPQHF. CDR3 sequence (DNA): TGTGCCAGCAGCTTAGGATCGGGTCGCAATCAGCCCCAGCATTTT.

The chain links TRBV11-2 to TRBJ2-7; possible D gene TRBD1, 6 bases. V lost 5 bases and J 0 bases, leaving 11 bases between the germline ends. CDR1 and CDR2 (germline): SGHAT, FQNNGV. The CDR3 has 14 amino acids. The CDR3, as DNA: TGTGCCAGCAGCAGCCGGGACAACTCCTACGAGCAGTACTTC. This encodes CASSSRDNSYEQYF. Complete variable domain (other parts from reference TRBV11-2 and TRBJ2-7): EAGVAQSPRYKIIEKRQSVAFWCNPISGHATLYWYQQILGQGPKLLIQFQNNGVVDDSQLPKDRFSAERLKGVDSTLKIQPAKLEDSAVYLCASSSRDNSYEQYFGPGTRLTVT.

This clonotype was recorded many times. This sequence joins TRBV7-2 and TRBJ2-7; D not certain. This CDR3 has 17 amino acids. In germline, CDR1 is SGHTA, CDR2 FQGNSA. Trimming took 2 bases from V and 3 from J, leaving 20 bases between them. The CDR3 region is CASSLPKSAPPLYEQYF. The CDR3 DNA reads TGTGCCAGCAGCTTACCTAAATCCGCGCCACCTCTCTACGAGCAGTACTTC.

This clonotype occurred many times. The chain couples TRBV11-1 to TRBJ2-7; D gene unclear. V was cut by 4 bases and J by 0 bases, with 16 bases left in between. The germline gives CDR1 SGHAT, CDR2 FQDESV (reference sequence). This CDR3 contains 16 residues. In DNA form, the CDR3 reads TGTGCCAGCAGCTCAGACACCCTTTCCGACTCCTACGAGCAGTACTTC. Translated: CASSSDTLSDSYEQYF.